These T cell receptor beta chains were read from a single sample in a study of PD-L1 blockade in urothelial cancer. This table comes from immunoSEQ multiplex PCR, and its TCRdb copy is limited to in-frame clones, with some not included. The data contain about 83,000 clones, approximately 86% of them singletons. Sequences were derived from PBMCs, sampled around atezolizumab (anti-PD-L1) treatment. The receptors stem from a woman in her 70s with urothelial cancer. CDR3s include the opening cysteine and the closing phenylalanine or tryptophan. D genes are given only for firm matches. Size values are once, few and many counts, or a class for expanded clones, and some rows have none.

-	TRBV7-2	TRBJ1-5	TRBD1	TGTGCCAGCAGCTCACAGATCGGGACAGTCAATCAGCCCCAGCATTTT	CASSSQIGTVNQPQHF
-	TRBV5-1	TRBJ1-1	-	TGCGCCAGCAGCCTACAGGCCGTGAACACTGAAGCTTTCTTT	CASSLQAVNTEAFF
-	TRBV7-2	TRBJ2-5	-	TGTGCCAGCAGCAGTTCCAGCGTAGCGGAGACCCAGTACTTC	CASSSSSVAETQYF
-	TRBV28	TRBJ2-3	TRBD2	TGTGCCAGCAGTTTAGGCGGGAGAGTCACAGATACGCAGTATTTT	CASSLGGRVTDTQYF
-	TRBV27	TRBJ1-1	-	TGTGCCAGCAGTTCCAGGGGTATGAACACTGAAGCTTTCTTT	CASSSRGMNTEAFF
-	TRBV5-1	TRBJ1-4	-	TGCGCCAGCAGCTTGGAGGGGGTTAATGAAAAACTGTTTTTT	CASSLEGVNEKLFF
-	TRBV9	TRBJ2-7	TRBD1	TGTGCCAGCAGCGCCGGGACAGGGGGACTACACGAGCAGTACTTC	CASSAGTGGLHEQYF
-	TRBV6-1	TRBJ1-5	-	TGTGCCAGCAGGGGACAAGCTTATAGCAATCAGCCCCAGCATTTT	CASRGQAYSNQPQHF
-	TRBV5-5	TRBJ1-5	-	TGTGCCAGCAGTACGGACATCCGCCAGCCCCAGCATTTT	CASSTDIRQPQHF
few	TRBV4-1	TRBJ1-5	-	TGCGCCAGCAGCCTTCAGGTATTCAATCAGCCCCAGCATTTT	CASSLQVFNQPQHF
-	TRBV18	TRBJ2-1	-	TGTGCCAGCTCGAGCTTAGCGCCCTACAATGAGCAGTTCTTC	CASSSLAPYNEQFF
-	TRBV5-4	TRBJ2-5	TRBD2	TGTGCCAGCAGCTTGGGACTAGCGGGAGGCCTAGGAGAGACCCAGTACTTC	CASSLGLAGGLGETQYF
-	TRBV13	TRBJ2-5	-	TGTGCCAGCAGCTTAGGTTACAGGGCGGAGACCCAGTACTTC	CASSLGYRAETQYF
-	TRBV4-1	TRBJ1-5	TRBD1	TGCGCCAGCAGCCAAGATAAGGGACAGGGGGCCGGTCAGCCCCAGCATTTT	CASSQDKGQGAGQPQHF
-	TRBV6-1	TRBJ2-1	TRBD2	TGTGCCAGCAGTGAAACCCTAGCGGCCAGCTACAATGAGCAGTTCTTC	CASSETLAASYNEQFF
-	TRBV7-7	TRBJ2-1	-	TGTGCCAGCAGCCCCACTAGTTATGAGAATGAGCAGTTCTTC	CASSPTSYENEQFF
-	TRBV5-1	TRBJ1-4	-	TGCGCCAGCAGCTTGGATCCGAGCTTCCGTGAAAAACTGTTTTTT	CASSLDPSFREKLFF
-	TRBV11-2	TRBJ2-5	-	TGTGCCAGCAGCTCCTCCGGGACTTTTTATGAGACCCAGTACTTC	CASSSSGTFYETQYF
-	TRBV2	TRBJ1-1	TRBD1	TGTGCCAGCAGTGAGTCTGGACAGGGGCTTATGAGTGATGAAGCTTTCTTT	CASSESGQGLMSDEAFF
-	TRBV5-1	TRBJ1-5	-	TGCGCCAGCAGCAGCGGGGCGGGAGGCCATCAGCCCCAGCATTTT	CASSSGAGGHQPQHF
-	TRBV11-2	TRBJ2-1	TRBD2	TGTGCCAGCAGCTTAGAGGCTAGCGGCTACAATGAGCAGTTCTTC	CASSLEASGYNEQFF
once	TRBV19	TRBJ2-2	TRBD1	TGTGCCAGTAGTCTGACAGCCGGGACAGGGGGTACCGGGGAGCTGTTTTTT	CASSLTAGTGGTGELFF
-	TRBV5-4	TRBJ1-2	-	TGTGCCAGCAGCTTAGCGGGGGGTTATGGCTACACCTTC	CASSLAGGYGYTF
-	TRBV4-1	TRBJ2-7	TRBD1	TGCGCCAGCAGCCTGATCGCCGGGACAGGGGGCTACGAGCAGTACTTC	CASSLIAGTGGYEQYF
-	TRBV29-1	TRBJ2-2	-	TGCAGCGTTGGTGGCCGGGGGGCCGGCGGGGAGCTGTTTTTT	CSVGGRGAGGELFF
-	TRBV5-1	TRBJ2-7	TRBD2	TGCGCCAGCAGCTTCGAACTAGCGGGAGCTGTTTACGAGCAGTACTTC	CASSFELAGAVYEQYF
few	TRBV6-5	TRBJ2-2	-	TGTGCCAGCAGTTGGGGACACAACACCGGGGAGCTGTTTTTT	CASSWGHNTGELFF
-	TRBV4-2	TRBJ2-5	TRBD2	TGTGCCAGCAGCCAACTGACTAGCGGGGGGGCCGTGACACAAGAGACCCAGTACTTC	CASSQLTSGGAVTQETQYF
-	TRBV5-6	TRBJ2-7	-	TGTGCCAGCAGCCCAGGACTATATCACTACGAGCAGTACTTC	CASSPGLYHYEQYF
-	TRBV5-1	TRBJ2-5	-	TGCGCCAGCAGTCTTTTTGGGGGCCGAGAGACCCAGTACTTC	CASSLFGGRETQYF
-	TRBV5-1	TRBJ2-7	TRBD1	TGCGCCAGCAGCTTTCAGGGACAGGGGGGGGAGCAGTACTTC	CASSFQGQGGEQYF
-	TRBV29-1	TRBJ2-1	TRBD2	TGCAGCGTTGTTTGGCTAGCGGCTAGCAATGAGCAGTTCTTC	CSVVWLAASNEQFF
-	TRBV11-2	TRBJ2-2	TRBD2	TGTGCCAGCAGCCACGCGGGTCGGGGGGCCGGGGAGCTGTTTTTT	CASSHAGRGAGELFF
-	TRBV7-9	TRBJ1-4	TRBD1	TGTGCCAGCAGCGACGGGACAGGGGGCAATGAAAAACTGTTTTTT	CASSDGTGGNEKLFF
-	TRBV4-2	TRBJ2-2	-	TGTGCCAGCAGCCAAGTAAGGTCCGGGAACGGGGAGCTGTTTTTT	CASSQVRSGNGELFF
-	TRBV6-4	TRBJ2-1	-	TGTGCCAGCAGCCAGGGGTCAACCTACAATGAGCAGTTCTTC	CASSQGSTYNEQFF
-	TRBV9	TRBJ1-1	-	TGTGCCAGCAGCGTAGTTCCAGGGGTTGGCACTGAAGCTTTCTTT	CASSVVPGVGTEAFF
once	TRBV9	TRBJ1-4	TRBD1	TGTGCCAGCAGCGGCCGACAGGGGGATAATGAAAAACTGTTTTTT	CASSGRQGDNEKLFF
few	TRBV2	TRBJ1-1	-	TGTGCCAGCAGTGAAGTCGGGGAGCTGACTGAAGCTTTCTTT	CASSEVGELTEAFF
-	TRBV7-8	TRBJ2-2	-	TGTGCCAGCAGCTTACAGGGCGGCGGCACCGGGGAGCTGTTTTTT	CASSLQGGGTGELFF
once	TRBV29-1	TRBJ2-7	TRBD1	TGCAGCGTTCTCATAACAGGGGGCTACGAGCAGTACTTC	CSVLITGGYEQYF
few	TRBV4-1	TRBJ1-3	TRBD1	TGCGCCAGCAGCCGCCCGGGACAGGACATTTCTGGAAACACCATATATTTT	CASSRPGQDISGNTIYF
-	TRBV5-4	TRBJ2-1	-	TGTGCCAGCAGCTTGGCCGGGGGATCACCTTACAATGAGCAGTTCTTC	CASSLAGGSPYNEQFF
once	TRBV6-1	TRBJ2-2	-	TGTGCCAGCAGTGGCCGACTAGTCCTAAACACCGGGGAGCTGTTTTTT	CASSGRLVLNTGELFF
-	TRBV6-5	TRBJ2-7	-	TGTGCCAGCAGTTACTCGAGAGGGCTGCCCACCCACGAGCAGTACTTC	CASSYSRGLPTHEQYF
-	TRBV29-1	TRBJ2-3	-	TGCAGCGTTGGATTGGGGGCGATCACAGATACGCAGTATTTT	CSVGLGAITDTQYF
-	TRBV6-5	TRBJ2-7	TRBD2	TGTGCCAGCAGTTGGGGGGGGAGCTCCTACGAGCAGTACTTC	CASSWGGSSYEQYF
once	TRBV10-3	TRBJ2-2	TRBD2	TGTGCCATCAGGGGTACGGGACTAGCGGGAATTCGGACCGGGGAGCTGTTTTTT	CAIRGTGLAGIRTGELFF
-	TRBV2	TRBJ1-2	TRBD1	TGTGCCAGCAGCCTAGGACAGGGTAGCTATGGCTACACCTTC	CASSLGQGSYGYTF
-	TRBV18	TRBJ2-7	TRBD1	TGTGCCAGCTCACCCGGACAGGGAAGGGTCTACGAGCAGTACTTC	CASSPGQGRVYEQYF
-	TRBV7-3	TRBJ2-2	TRBD1	TGTGCCAGCAGCTACAGACAGGGTCCCGGGGAGCTGTTTTTT	CASSYRQGPGELFF
-	TRBV28	TRBJ1-1	-	TGTGCCAGCAGTTTAGATGCGGTTTTGACCACTGAAGCTTTCTTT	CASSLDAVLTTEAFF
-	TRBV7-6	TRBJ2-1	TRBD2	TGTGCCAGCAGACCCGGACTAGCGGGGAGAGGTAATTACAATGAGCAGTTCTTC	CASRPGLAGRGNYNEQFF
-	TRBV11-2	TRBJ1-4	TRBD1	TGTGCCAGCAGCGGCGGGACAGGGGAAAATGAAAAACTGTTTTTT	CASSGGTGENEKLFF
-	TRBV18	TRBJ1-2	TRBD1	TGTGCCAGCTCATCAGATTCGGGACAGGGGGTCTCCTATGGCTACACCTTC	CASSSDSGQGVSYGYTF
-	TRBV7-3	TRBJ2-1	-	TGTGCCAGCAGCCCCGTCGGGGGTCACTACAATGAGCAGTTCTTC	CASSPVGGHYNEQFF
-	TRBV9	TRBJ1-6	-	TGTGCCAGCAGCGTAGCTAGGGGGGGTCGTTCACCCCTCCACTTT	CASSVARGGRSPLHF
-	TRBV5-1	TRBJ2-2	TRBD1	TGCGCCAGCAGCTACGGTAGGACAGGGATGGCCGGGGAGCTGTTTTTT	CASSYGRTGMAGELFF
-	TRBV29-1	TRBJ1-1	-	TGCAGCGTTGTGAGGGCAGTCAGGGGTGAAGCTTTCTTT	CSVVRAVRGEAFF